The 26 T cell receptor beta chains below all came from one sample that was sequenced in a study of T cells after yellow fever vaccination. TCRdb fed the 5' RACE reads into MiXCR, producing one record per CDR3 protein. The repertoire has about 96,000 distinct CDR3 sequences, approximately 9% of them found once; the top ten carry approximately 15%. The specimen comprised CD8+ T cells not binding an NS4B(214-222) dextramer, sorted from PBMCs, sampled around 15 days after the first yellow fever vaccination. These TCRs come from a man aged 18 to 29 who received the YFV17D yellow fever vaccine.

The V and J genes are TRBV3-1 and TRBJ1-4; perhaps TRBD1 as D (5 bases). In germline, CDR1 is LGHDT, CDR2 YNNKEL (reference sequence). This CDR3 has 13 amino acids. Trimming stripped 3 bases from V and 11 bases from J, with 13 bases between. The CDR3 reads CASSQRGERKLFF. The CDR3 DNA reads as TGTGCCAGCAGCCAGAGGGGAGAAAGGAAACTGTTTTTT.

This clonotype was counted ten times or more. V and J are TRBV4-1 and TRBJ2-1, with 11 bases fitting TRBD2. Losses at the gene ends were 4 bases for V and 3 bases for J; bases not matched to a gene: 5. CDR1 and CDR2 (germline): MGHRA, YSYEKL. The CDR3 contains 16 residues. CDR3 loop: CASSPSSGGLYNEQFF. Here the CDR3 DNA reads TGCGCCAGCAGCCCTTCTAGCGGGGGGCTCTACAATGAGCAGTTCTTC.

V usage is TRBV4-3 and J usage is TRBJ1-6, with a tentative D call TRBD1 (5 bases). Germline assignment: CDR1 LGHNA and CDR2 YSLEER. The CDR3 sequence is 15 residues long. V lost 0 bases to trimming and J lost 8 bases, with 11 bases between them. CDR3 nucleotide sequence: TGCGCCAGCAGCCAAGATCACGACAGCTATTCACCCCTCCACTTT. It specifies CASSQDHDSYSPLHF.

This clonotype has just a few counts. V is TRBV29-1 and J is TRBJ2-3; TRBD2 agrees at 14 bases. The CDR3 has 15 residues. V gave up 5 bases and J gave up 6 bases; unmatched junction bases: 7. The germline V gene encodes CDR1 SQVTM and CDR2 ANQGSEA. CDR3 residues: CSVSGLAGGWDTQYF. DNA for the CDR3: TGCAGCGTTTCCGGACTAGCGGGGGGTTGGGATACGCAGTATTTT.

The table lists this clonotype with a few counts. The chain carries TRBV5-6 and TRBJ2-3, with 7 bases identical to TRBD1. Per germline, CDR1 SGHDT and CDR2 YYEEEE. V was clipped by 4 bases and J by 2 bases; unmatched bases: 4. The CDR3 has 14 amino acids. For the CDR3, the DNA is TGTGCCAGCAGCGAAGGGACAGCCACAGATACGCAGTATTTT. Protein product: CASSEGTATDTQYF.

For the CDR3, the DNA is TGTGCCAGCAGCTCGGGAACAGAGAGCTCCTACGAGCAGTACGTC. It is translated as CASSSGTESSYEQYV. The J gene is TRBJ2-7, the V gene TRBV7-2, with D perhaps TRBD2 (5 bases). The CDR3 spans 15 residues. Trimming removed 4 bases at V and 0 bases at J, with 13 bases between. Looked up from germline, CDR1 is SGHTA and CDR2 is FQGNSA.

This clonotype was counted only a few times. The chain carries TRBV19 and TRBJ1-6, with no clear D. The CDR3 covers 12 residues. Deletions cut 1 base from V and 17 bases from J, with 12 bases between. Looked up from germline, CDR1 is LNHDA and CDR2 is SQIVND (reference sequence). CDR3 coding DNA: TGTGCCAGTAGTATAGCAGCCGGGTCATTCCACTTT. Its translation: CASSIAAGSFHF. Variable domain in full (rest from reference TRBV19 and TRBJ1-6): DGGITQSPKYLFRKEGQNVTLSCEQNLNHDAMYWYRQDPGQGLRLIYYSQIVNDFQKGDIAEGYSVSREKKESFPLTVTSAQKNPTAFYLCASSIAAGSFHFGNGTRLTVT.

The CDR3 DNA reads TGCGCCAGCAGCCACGAAATCCGGGACAGCTTTGTCGATGAGCAGTTCTTC. It specifies CASSHEIRDSFVDEQFF. The gene calls are TRBV4-1 and TRBJ2-1; 7 bases agree with TRBD1. The V gene's germline CDR1 is MGHRA and CDR2 YSYEKL. Germline trimming cut 3 bases from V and 8 bases from J; bases unmatched to any gene: 16. The CDR3 contains 17 residues.

The chain is built from TRBV12-3 or TRBV12-4 and TRBJ1-2; D is undetermined. The CDR3 loop spans 11 amino acids. Trimming took 6 bases from V and 8 from J, leaving 10 bases between them. CDR3 protein: CASRLLGGYTF. CDR3 coding DNA: TGTGCCAGCAGACTACTAGGCGGCTACACCTTC.

This clonotype has only a few counts. The chain joins TRBV4-1 to TRBJ1-1; D unclear. Germline CDR1 MGHRA, CDR2 YSYEKL. V dropped 2 bases and J dropped 7 bases, with 11 bases sitting between them. This CDR3 has 13 amino acids. Here the CDR3 reads CASSQQDESEAFF. CDR3 DNA sequence: TGCGCCAGCAGCCAACAGGACGAGAGTGAAGCTTTCTTT.

The CDR3 DNA reads as TGCGCCAGCAGCCAAACTCGAGTGCTGGAGACCCAGTACTTC. Translation: CASSQTRVLETQYF. This sequence joins TRBV4-3 and TRBJ2-5; the D is unclear. Trimming left V 2 bases short and J 5 bases short, with 12 bases between. The CDR3 runs 14 residues. The germline V gene encodes CDR1 LGHNA and CDR2 YSLEER.

This clonotype was observed many times. DNA for the CDR3: TGTGCCAGCAGTTATAAGGCGGGGGACACCGGGGAGCTGTTTTTT. As protein: CASSYKAGDTGELFF. This rearrangement joins TRBV7-9 to TRBJ2-2; TRBD2 matches at 7 bases. CDR1 is SEHNR and CDR2 is FQNEAQ in the germline V gene (reference sequence). The CDR3 contains 15 residues. V trimming: 6 bases; J trimming: 3 bases; junction bases outside the gene matches: 7.

The chain carries TRBV18 and TRBJ2-7; D is possibly TRBD1 (6 bases). Germline CDR1 is KGHSH and CDR2 is LQKENI. V lost 6 bases, J lost 5 bases, and 17 bases lay in between. The length of the CDR3 is 14 residues. This CDR3 reads CASSIPGHLDEQYF. The CDR3 nucleotides are TGTGCCAGCTCCATCCCGGGACATTTGGACGAGCAGTACTTC.

In DNA form, the CDR3 reads TGTGCCAGTACCCCCCGGGGGGCGTCAGATACGCAGTATTTT. This gives the protein CASTPRGASDTQYF. The rearrangement joins TRBV19 to TRBJ2-3; possible D gene TRBD2, 7 bases. Trimming took 7 bases from V and 4 from J, leaving 15 bases between them. This CDR3 spans 14 amino acids. In germline, CDR1 is LNHDA, CDR2 SQIVND (reference sequence).

The chain carries TRBV19 and TRBJ1-4; 9 bases match TRBD1. Trimming at V came to 5 bases and at J to 4 bases, leaving 11 bases not matched to a gene. The CDR3 runs to 17 residues. Germline V gene data show CDR1 as LNHDA and CDR2 as SQIVND (reference sequence). CDR3: CASSPGRGTGFNEKLFF. DNA of the CDR3: TGTGCCAGTAGTCCCGGCCGCGGGACAGGGTTTAATGAAAAACTGTTTTTT.

The V gene is TRBV29-1, the J gene TRBJ2-2; the D is unclear. CDR1 is SQVTM, CDR2 ANQGSEA, per germline. This CDR3 is 13 amino acids long. In DNA form, the CDR3 reads TGCACCTACCAGCGATCCTCGGTCGGGGAGCTGTTTTTT. It specifies CTYQRSSVGELFF.

In its sample, this clonotype was seen a few times. The chain links TRBV5-4 to TRBJ1-3, with unresolved D. The CDR3 covers 11 residues. The V and J ends lost 3 bases and 2 bases respectively, with 0 bases between them. Germline CDR1 and CDR2: SGHNT and YYREEE (reference sequence). The CDR3 protein is CASSSGNTIYF. In nucleotides, the CDR3 is TGTGCCAGCAGCTCTGGAAACACCATATATTTT.

This clonotype was recorded many times. The chain recombines TRBV10-3 with TRBJ2-1; 8 nucleotides match TRBD2. Germline V lookup: CDR1 ENHRY, CDR2 SYGVKD. Losses at the gene ends were 5 bases for V and 6 bases for J; bases not matched to a gene: 3. This CDR3 has 13 amino acids. The DNA for the CDR3 is TGTGCCATCAGTCCACTAGCGGTCAATGAGCAGTTCTTC. Its protein product is CAISPLAVNEQFF.

This chain connects TRBV6-6 to TRBJ2-7; D not certain. Germline V gene lookup returns CDR1 MNHNY and CDR2 SVGAGI (reference sequence). The CDR3 contains 12 residues. CDR3 sequence (DNA): TGTGCCCGCAGTTCACCCTTGGGCGAGCAGTACGTC. It is translated as CARSSPLGEQYV.

This clonotype was detected a few times. V gene TRBV4-3 combines with J gene TRBJ2-7; maybe TRBD2 (5 bases). Germline-derived CDR1 and CDR2 are LGHNA and YSLEER. Deletions cut 1 base from V and 2 bases from J, with 15 bases between. The CDR3 loop spans 16 amino acids. The DNA of the CDR3 is TGCGCCAGCAGCCAAGCAGTGGGAGTTTCGACCTACGAGCAGTACTTC. It specifies CASSQAVGVSTYEQYF.

The J gene is TRBJ1-2, the V gene TRBV6-1; TRBD1 is a possible D gene (5 bases). Trimming took off 6 bases at V and 5 bases at J, with 13 bases between the two ends. CDR3 length: 13 residues. Germline assignment: CDR1 MNHNS and CDR2 SASEGT. The CDR3 region has the DNA TGTGCCAGCAGCCCCGGGGCCTTGTATGGCTACACCTTC. The encoded protein is CASSPGALYGYTF.

The table lists this clonotype with a few counts. The rearrangement links TRBV5-1 to TRBJ2-1; 9 bases fit TRBD1. V was pared by 1 base and J by 5 bases, with 10 bases of the junction left unmatched. In germline, CDR1 is SGHRS, CDR2 YFSETQ. The CDR3 is 17 residues long. CDR3 nucleotide sequence: TGCGCCAGCAGCTTGTGGCCCGGGACAGGGAATAACAATGAGCAGTTCTTC. Its translation is CASSLWPGTGNNNEQFF.

This clonotype has only a few counts. The chain recombines TRBV29-1 with TRBJ2-5; D not certain. The CDR3 extends over 8 amino acids. CDR1 and CDR2 (germline): SQVTM, ANQGSEA. The V end was cut by 4 bases, the J end by 7 bases, with 1 base between. The CDR3: CSVGTQYF. In DNA form, the CDR3 reads TGCAGCGTTGGGACCCAGTACTTC.

The chain has TRBV18 and TRBJ2-7, with D maybe TRBD2 (7 bases). Germline V gene lookup returns CDR1 KGHSH and CDR2 LQKENI. This CDR3 has 18 amino acids. V lost 2 bases, J lost 2 bases, and 22 bases lay in between. The CDR3 spells CASSPGGARKAIPYEQYV. DNA of the CDR3: TGTGCCAGCTCACCAGGGGGGGCTCGTAAGGCCATACCCTACGAGCAGTACGTC.

This rearrangement joins TRBV19 to TRBJ1-5, with a possible D match to TRBD1 (5 bases). V dropped 4 bases and J dropped 3 bases, with 13 bases sitting between them. Germline loops: CDR1 LNHDA, CDR2 SQIVND (reference sequence). CDR3 length: 15 residues. This CDR3 reads CASSTSGGSNQPQHF. As DNA, the CDR3 is TGTGCCAGTAGTACCTCCGGGGGGTCCAATCAGCCCCAGCATTTT.

V is TRBV6-1 and J is TRBJ1-2, with D perhaps matching TRBD1 (5 bases). From germline, CDR1 is MNHNS and CDR2 SASEGT. V lost 7 bases and J 3 bases, leaving 12 bases between the germline ends. The CDR3 length is 13 residues. CDR3: CASTGWGDYGYTF. CDR3 in DNA: TGTGCCAGCACCGGATGGGGGGACTATGGCTACACCTTC.